This T cell receptor beta chain was profiled in a study of cytomegalovirus exposure and HLA in healthy donors. Findings and caveats of the study: The investigators catalogued about 170 TCR beta chains as cytomegalovirus-associated. Among the sequence variants, a highly shared cluster was likely an artifact of sequencing.

J lost 2 bases, V lost 4 bases, and 3 bases had no gene match. The CDR3 totals 16 residues. The germline CDR1 and CDR2 sequences are MDHEN and SYDVKM. On this clone itself: Its target is not known.

A multiplex PCR was run with 60 Vbeta primers and 13 Jbeta primers. TCRdb's copy holds only in-frame clones and misses some; the assay was immunoSEQ multiplex PCR. Of roughly 150,000 clones in the sample, roughly 80% were seen once. The source is a male donor in good health and CMV-seronegative. Sequenced material: PBMCs. This sequence joins TRBV28 and TRBJ2-6; 9 bases are a match to TRBD1. CDR3 sequence (DNA): TGTGCCAGCAGTTCGAGGACAGGGGCTGGGGCCAACGTCCTGACTTTC. Its protein product is CASSSRTGAGANVLTF.